The table lists the clone carrying this T cell receptor beta chain with a count of one. Its antigen is undetermined. The sample belongs to a study of CD8+CD57+ T cells in acquired aplastic anemia. At the level of the study: Average DNA yield from sorted CD4+ and CD8+ cells was around 3.2 ug. Points from the study as a whole: In common between the patients and the controls were approximately 28 CD8+ CDR3 sequences.

The template used for profiling TCR beta VDJ and CDR3 was genomic DNA. A single record per CDR3 protein comes from TCRdb applying MiXCR to the reads. The table lists just over 150,000 distinct CDR3 sequences, roughly 48% of them singletons, with under 35% in the top ten. The authors sequenced patients whose flow cytometry had shown CD8+CD57+ cell expansion. V was pared by 4 bases and J by 6 bases, with 10 bases between. Germline loops: CDR1 SGHRS, CDR2 YFSETQ. This CDR3 is 13 amino acids long. The TCR comes from a human donor with aplastic anemia. This chain joins TRBV5-1 and TRBJ2-2; a possible D gene is TRBD1 (6 bases). Specimen: sorted CD4+, CD8+, or CD8+CD57+ T cells (not recorded which) from PBMCs. The CDR3 loop reads CASSKTGSGELFF. CDR3 nucleotide sequence: TGCGCCAGCAGCAAGACAGGATCCGGGGAGCTGTTTTTT.